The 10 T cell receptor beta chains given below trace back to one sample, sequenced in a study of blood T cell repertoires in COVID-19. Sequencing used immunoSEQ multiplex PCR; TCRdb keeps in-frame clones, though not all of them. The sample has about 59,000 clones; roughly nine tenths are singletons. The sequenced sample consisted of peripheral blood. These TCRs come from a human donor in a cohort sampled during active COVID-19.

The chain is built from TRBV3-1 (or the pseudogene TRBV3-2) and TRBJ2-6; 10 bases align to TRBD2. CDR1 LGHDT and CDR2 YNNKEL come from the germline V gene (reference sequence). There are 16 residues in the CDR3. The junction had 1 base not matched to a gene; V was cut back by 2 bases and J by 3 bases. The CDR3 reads CASSQLAGVGANVLTF. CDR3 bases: TGTGCCAGCAGCCAACTAGCGGGAGTTGGGGCCAACGTCCTGACTTTC.

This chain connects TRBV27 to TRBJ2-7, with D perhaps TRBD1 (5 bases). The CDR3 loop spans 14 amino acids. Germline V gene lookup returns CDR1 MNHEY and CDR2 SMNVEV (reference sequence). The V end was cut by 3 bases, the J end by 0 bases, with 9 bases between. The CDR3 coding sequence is TGTGCCAGCAGTTTCCGGACACCCTCCTACGAGCAGTACTTC. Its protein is CASSFRTPSYEQYF.

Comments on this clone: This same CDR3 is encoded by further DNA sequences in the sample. In DNA, the CDR3 is TGTGCCAGCAGGGGACTAGCCGAAGAGACCCAGTACTTC. Its protein is CASRGLAEETQYF. The chain is built from TRBV7-9 and TRBJ2-5; 9 bases agree with TRBD2. With V trimmed by 6 bases and J by 3 bases, 2 bases remained unmatched. The CDR3 is 13 amino acids. Germline V gene lookup returns CDR1 SEHNR and CDR2 FQNEAQ (reference sequence).

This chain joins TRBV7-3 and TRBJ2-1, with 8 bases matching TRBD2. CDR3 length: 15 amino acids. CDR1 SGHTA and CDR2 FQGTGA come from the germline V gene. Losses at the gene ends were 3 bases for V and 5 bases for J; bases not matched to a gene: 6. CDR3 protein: CASSLSGRGNNEQFF. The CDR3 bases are TGTGCCAGCAGCTTGAGCGGGAGAGGTAACAATGAGCAGTTCTTC.

The CDR3 DNA reads as TGTGCCAGCAGTTGGAGTGGCACAGATACGCAGTATTTT. It yields the protein CASSWSGTDTQYF. The chain links TRBV5-6 to TRBJ2-3; D is unclear. Trimming shortened V by 5 bases and J by 1 base, and 8 bases separated the two germline ends. The CDR3 is 13 amino acids. In germline, CDR1 is SGHDT, CDR2 YYEEEE.

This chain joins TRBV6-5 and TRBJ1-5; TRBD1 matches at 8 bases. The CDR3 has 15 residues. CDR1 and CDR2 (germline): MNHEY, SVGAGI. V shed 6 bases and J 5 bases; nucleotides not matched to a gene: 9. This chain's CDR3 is CASRLSDRAYQPQHF. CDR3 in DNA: TGTGCCAGCAGACTATCGGACAGGGCTTATCAGCCCCAGCATTTT.

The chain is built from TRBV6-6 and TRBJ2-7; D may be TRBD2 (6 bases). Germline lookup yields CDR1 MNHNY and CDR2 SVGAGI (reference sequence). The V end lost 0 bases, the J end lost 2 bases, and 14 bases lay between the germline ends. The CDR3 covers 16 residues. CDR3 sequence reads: CASSYSGGGVTYEQYF. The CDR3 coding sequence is TGTGCCAGCAGTTACTCGGGCGGCGGGGTCACCTACGAGCAGTACTTC.

The CDR3 spells CASSWSGGDTQYF. The CDR3, as DNA: TGTGCCAGCAGCTGGAGCGGGGGGGATACGCAGTATTTT. The chain combines TRBV7-2 with TRBJ2-3; 9 bases match TRBD2. With V trimmed by 4 bases and J by 6 bases, 2 bases remained unmatched. The CDR3 covers 13 residues. Germline assignment: CDR1 SGHTA and CDR2 FQGNSA.

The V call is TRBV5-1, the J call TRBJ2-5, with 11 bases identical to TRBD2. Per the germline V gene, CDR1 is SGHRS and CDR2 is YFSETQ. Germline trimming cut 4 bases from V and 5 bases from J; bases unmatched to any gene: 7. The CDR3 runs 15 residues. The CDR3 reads CASSILAGGIETQYF. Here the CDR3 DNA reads TGCGCCAGCAGCATATTAGCGGGAGGGATCGAGACCCAGTACTTC.

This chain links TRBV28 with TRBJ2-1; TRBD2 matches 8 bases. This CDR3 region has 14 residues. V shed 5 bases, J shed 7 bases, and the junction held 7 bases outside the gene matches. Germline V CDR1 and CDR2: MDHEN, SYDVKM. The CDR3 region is CASSQRREVNEQFF. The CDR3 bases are TGTGCCAGCAGTCAGCGGCGGGAGGTGAATGAGCAGTTCTTC.